This TCR beta chain was identified during a study of regulatory T cells in long-lasting Graves disease. As for the study in general: Over 5 years on antithyroid drugs plus positive TSH receptor antibodies marked Graves' disease as persistent.

This clonotype came up a few times. Its antigen is unknown. Study findings and constraints: Comparison showed that persistent patients shared more public clonotypes (about 2,600) than new patients (about 970).

V was shortened by 3 bases and J by 2 bases, with 4 bases between the two germline ends. The CDR3 consists of 12 residues. Germline lookup yields CDR1 KGHSH and CDR2 LQKENI. Libraries of TCR beta came from iRepertoire HTBI primers plus Arm-PCR of CDR3 regions. One entry per CDR3 protein, called by TCRdb with MiXCR from the multiplex PCR reads. The data hold around 460,000 distinct CDR3 sequences, with roughly 21% observed a single time. Time point denoted: persistent/refractory GD, antithyroid drugs over 5 years with positive TRAb. Isolated PBMC RNA provided the starting material for the TCR library. The TCR sequence derives from a female donor with Graves disease. Source: peripheral blood mononuclear cells (PBMCs), taken when the disease was refractory, from a patient treated with antithyroid drugs. The V call is TRBV18, the J call TRBJ1-1, with no clear D. The CDR3 coding sequence is TGTGCCAGCTCACCGATTAACACTGAAGCTTTCTTT. Its protein product is CASSPINTEAFF.